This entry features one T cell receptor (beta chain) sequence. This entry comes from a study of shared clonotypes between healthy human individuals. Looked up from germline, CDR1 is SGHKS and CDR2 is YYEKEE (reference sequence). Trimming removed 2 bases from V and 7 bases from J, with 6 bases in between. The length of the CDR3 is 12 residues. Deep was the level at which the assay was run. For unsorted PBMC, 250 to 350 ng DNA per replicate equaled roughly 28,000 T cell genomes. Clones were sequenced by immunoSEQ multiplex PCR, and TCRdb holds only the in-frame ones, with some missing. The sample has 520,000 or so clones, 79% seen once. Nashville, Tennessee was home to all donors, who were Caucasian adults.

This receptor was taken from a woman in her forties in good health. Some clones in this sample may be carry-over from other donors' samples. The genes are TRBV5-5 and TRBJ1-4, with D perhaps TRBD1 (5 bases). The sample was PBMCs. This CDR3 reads CASSFDSEKLFF. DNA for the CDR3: TGTGCCAGCAGCTTCGACAGTGAAAAACTGTTTTTT.